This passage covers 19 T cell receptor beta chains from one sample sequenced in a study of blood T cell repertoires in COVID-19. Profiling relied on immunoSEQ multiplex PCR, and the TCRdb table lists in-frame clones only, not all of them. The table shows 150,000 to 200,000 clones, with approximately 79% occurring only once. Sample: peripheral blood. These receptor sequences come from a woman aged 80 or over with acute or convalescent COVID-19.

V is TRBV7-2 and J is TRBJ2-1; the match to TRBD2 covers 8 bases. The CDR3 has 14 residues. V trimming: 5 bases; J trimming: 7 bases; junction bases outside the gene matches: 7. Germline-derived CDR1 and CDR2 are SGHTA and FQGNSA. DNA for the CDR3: TGTGCCAGCAGCCCCGGGGGGGCCTGGAATGAGCAGTTCTTC. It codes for CASSPGGAWNEQFF.

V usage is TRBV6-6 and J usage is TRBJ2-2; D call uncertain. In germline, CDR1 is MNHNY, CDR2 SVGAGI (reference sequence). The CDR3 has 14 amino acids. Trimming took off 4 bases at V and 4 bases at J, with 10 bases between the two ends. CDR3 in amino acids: CASSLVLGTGELFF. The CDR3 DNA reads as TGTGCCAGCAGTTTAGTTCTTGGCACCGGGGAGCTGTTTTTT.

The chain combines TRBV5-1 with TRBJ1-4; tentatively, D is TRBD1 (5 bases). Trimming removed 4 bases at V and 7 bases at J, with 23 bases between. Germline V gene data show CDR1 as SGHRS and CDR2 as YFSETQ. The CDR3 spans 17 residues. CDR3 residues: CASSADRGAPAGEKLFF. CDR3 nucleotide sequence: TGCGCCAGCAGCGCCGATCGTGGGGCTCCCGCTGGTGAAAAACTGTTTTTT.

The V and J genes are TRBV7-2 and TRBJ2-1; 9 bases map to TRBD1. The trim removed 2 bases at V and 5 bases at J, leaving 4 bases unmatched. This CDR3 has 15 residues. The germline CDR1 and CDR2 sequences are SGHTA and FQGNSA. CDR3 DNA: TGTGCCAGCAGCTTAACTCGGGACAGGGACAATGAGCAGTTCTTC. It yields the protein CASSLTRDRDNEQFF.

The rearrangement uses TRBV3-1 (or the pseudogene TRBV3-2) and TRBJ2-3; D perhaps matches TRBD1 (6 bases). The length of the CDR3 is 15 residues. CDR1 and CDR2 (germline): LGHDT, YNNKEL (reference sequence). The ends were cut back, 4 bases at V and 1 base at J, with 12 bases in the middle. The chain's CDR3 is CASSPPGARTDTQYF. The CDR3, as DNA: TGTGCCAGCAGCCCCCCAGGGGCCCGCACAGATACGCAGTATTTT.

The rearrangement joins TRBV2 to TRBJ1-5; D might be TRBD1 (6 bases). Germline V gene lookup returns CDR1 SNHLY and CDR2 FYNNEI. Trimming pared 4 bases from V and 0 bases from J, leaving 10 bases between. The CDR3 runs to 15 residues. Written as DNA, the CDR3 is TGTGCCAGCAGTGGGACAGTAAATAGCAATCAGCCCCAGCATTTT. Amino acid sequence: CASSGTVNSNQPQHF.

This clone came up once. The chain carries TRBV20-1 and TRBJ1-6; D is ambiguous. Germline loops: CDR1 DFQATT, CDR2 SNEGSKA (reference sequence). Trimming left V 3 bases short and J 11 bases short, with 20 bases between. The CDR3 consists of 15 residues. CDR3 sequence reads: CSASLYGELNAPLHF. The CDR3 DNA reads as TGCAGTGCTAGTCTATATGGGGAGTTAAACGCACCCCTCCACTTT.

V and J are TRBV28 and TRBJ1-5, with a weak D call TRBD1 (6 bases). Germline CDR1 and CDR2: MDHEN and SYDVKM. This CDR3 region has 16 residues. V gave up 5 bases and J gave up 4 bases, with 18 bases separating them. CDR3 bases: TGTGCCAGCAGTCTGCCCCAGGGGTACGGGAATCAGCCCCAGCATTTT. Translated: CASSLPQGYGNQPQHF. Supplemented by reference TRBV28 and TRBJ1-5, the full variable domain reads DVKVTQSSRYLVKRTGEKVFLECVQDMDHENMFWYRQDPGLGLRLIYFSYDVKMKEKGDIPEGYSVSREKKERFSLILESASTNQTSMYLCASSLPQGYGNQPQHFGDGTRLSIL.

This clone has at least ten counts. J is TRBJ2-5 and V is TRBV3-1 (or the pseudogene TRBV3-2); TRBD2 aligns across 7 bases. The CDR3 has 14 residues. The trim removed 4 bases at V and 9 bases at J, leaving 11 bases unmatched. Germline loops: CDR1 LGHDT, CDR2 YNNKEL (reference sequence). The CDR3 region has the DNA TGTGCCAGCAGCCCTCGAGCGGGGATGGAGGCCCAGTACTTC. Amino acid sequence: CASSPRAGMEAQYF.

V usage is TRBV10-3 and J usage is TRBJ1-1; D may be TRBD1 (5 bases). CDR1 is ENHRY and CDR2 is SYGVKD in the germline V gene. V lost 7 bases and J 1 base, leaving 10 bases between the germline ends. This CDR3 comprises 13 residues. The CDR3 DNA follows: TGTGCCATCAAAGTGACAGAGAACACTGAAGCTTTCTTT. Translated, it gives CAIKVTENTEAFF.

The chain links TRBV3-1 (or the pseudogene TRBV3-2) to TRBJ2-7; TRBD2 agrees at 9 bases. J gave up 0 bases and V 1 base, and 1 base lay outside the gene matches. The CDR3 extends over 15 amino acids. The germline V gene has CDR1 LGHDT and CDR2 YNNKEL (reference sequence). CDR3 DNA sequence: TGTGCCAGCAGCCAAGGCGGGGGGGCCTCCTACGAGCAGTACTTC. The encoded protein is CASSQGGGASYEQYF.

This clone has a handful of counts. The CDR3 DNA reads TGTGCCATCAGTGAATCGGGGACAGCAGCTAACTATGGCTACACCTTC. Its protein is CAISESGTAANYGYTF. This chain joins TRBV10-3 and TRBJ1-2; 7 bases align to TRBD1. The CDR3 runs to 16 residues. Germline V CDR1 and CDR2: ENHRY, SYGVKD. J gave up 0 bases and V 3 bases, and 7 bases lay outside the gene matches.

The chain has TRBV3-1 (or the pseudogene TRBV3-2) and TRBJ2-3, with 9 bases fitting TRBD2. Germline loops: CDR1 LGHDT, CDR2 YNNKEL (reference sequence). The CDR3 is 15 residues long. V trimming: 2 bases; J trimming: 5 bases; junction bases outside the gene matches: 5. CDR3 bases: TGTGCCAGCAGCCAAACTAGCGGGCGACTAGATACGCAGTATTTT. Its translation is CASSQTSGRLDTQYF.

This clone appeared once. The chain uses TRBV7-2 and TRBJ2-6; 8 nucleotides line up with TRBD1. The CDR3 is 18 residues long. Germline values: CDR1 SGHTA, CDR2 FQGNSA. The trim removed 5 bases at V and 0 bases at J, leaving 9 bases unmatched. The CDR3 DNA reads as TGTGCCAGCAGCCGCGGACAGGGCAGGGTCTCTGGGGCCAACGTCCTGACTTTC. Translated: CASSRGQGRVSGANVLTF.

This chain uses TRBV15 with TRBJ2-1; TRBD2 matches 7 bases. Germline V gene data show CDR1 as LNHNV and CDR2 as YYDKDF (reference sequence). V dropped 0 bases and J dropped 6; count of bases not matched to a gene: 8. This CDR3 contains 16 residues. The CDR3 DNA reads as TGTGCCACCAGCAGAGATCCGGGCGGGAGTTTCAATGAGCAGTTCTTC. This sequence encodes CATSRDPGGSFNEQFF. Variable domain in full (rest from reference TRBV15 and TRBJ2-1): DAMVIQNPRYQVTQFGKPVTLSCSQTLNHNVMYWYQQKSSQAPKLLFHYYDKDFNNEADTPDNFQSRRPNTSFCFLDIRSPGLGDTAMYLCATSRDPGGSFNEQFFGPGTRLTVL.

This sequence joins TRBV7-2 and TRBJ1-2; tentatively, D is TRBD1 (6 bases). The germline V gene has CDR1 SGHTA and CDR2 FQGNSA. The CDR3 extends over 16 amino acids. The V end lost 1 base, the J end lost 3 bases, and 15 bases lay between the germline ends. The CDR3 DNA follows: TGTGCCAGCAGCTTAGATTTCCCCAGGGGAGACTATGGCTACACCTTC. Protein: CASSLDFPRGDYGYTF.

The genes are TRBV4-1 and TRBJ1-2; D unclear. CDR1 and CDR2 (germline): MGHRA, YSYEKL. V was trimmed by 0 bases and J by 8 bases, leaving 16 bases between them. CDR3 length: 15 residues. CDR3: CASSQDGRREQGYTF. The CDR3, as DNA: TGCGCCAGCAGCCAAGATGGTCGGAGGGAACAAGGCTACACCTTC.

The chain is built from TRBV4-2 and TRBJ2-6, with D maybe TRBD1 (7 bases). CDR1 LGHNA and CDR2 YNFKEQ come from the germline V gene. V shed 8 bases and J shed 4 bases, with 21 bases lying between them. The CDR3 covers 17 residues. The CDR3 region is CASFGGQPSLGANVLTF. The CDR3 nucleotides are TGTGCCAGCTTCGGGGGACAGCCTTCACTCGGGGCCAACGTCCTGACTTTC.

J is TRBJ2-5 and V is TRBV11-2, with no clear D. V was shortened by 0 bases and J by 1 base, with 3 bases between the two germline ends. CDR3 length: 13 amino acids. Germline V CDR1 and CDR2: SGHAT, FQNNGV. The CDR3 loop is CASSLDSQETQYF. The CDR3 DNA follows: TGTGCCAGCAGCTTAGACAGCCAAGAGACCCAGTACTTC.